The 29 T cell receptor beta chains reported below all come from one sample, sequenced in a study of CD8 T cells in ankylosing spondylitis. Via MiXCR, TCRdb re-called the 5' RACE reads, giving one row per CDR3 protein. There are 100,000 to 150,000 distinct CDR3 sequences in the sample; over 6.5% occur only once, and 12% lies in the top ten. Input material: blood, either unsorted or a sorted T cell fraction (not recorded which). These receptors originate from a male donor with ankylosing spondylitis or in good health (not recorded which).

The sample holds many counts of this clonotype. This chain joins TRBV3-1 and TRBJ2-7; D is uncertain. Germline V gene data show CDR1 as LGHDT and CDR2 as YNNKEL (reference sequence). V lost 0 bases and J 3 bases, leaving 6 bases between the germline ends. The CDR3 is 13 amino acids. The CDR3 sequence: CASSQERSYEQYF. The CDR3 DNA sequence: TGTGCCAGCAGCCAAGAGAGGAGCTACGAGCAGTACTTC.

The CDR3 bases are TGCGCCAGCAGCTTGGGGGCTAGCGGGGGAAACATTCAGTACTTC. Translating gives CASSLGASGGNIQYF. The J gene is TRBJ2-4, the V gene TRBV5-1, with 10 positions matching TRBD2. The CDR3 spans 15 residues. Per the germline V gene, CDR1 is SGHRS and CDR2 is YFSETQ. Trimming at V came to 0 bases and at J to 6 bases, leaving 3 bases not matched to a gene.

In this sample, this clonotype turned up many times. The V call is TRBV20-1, the J call TRBJ2-1, with 8 bases identical to TRBD1. The CDR3 consists of 14 residues. Germline V CDR1 and CDR2: DFQATT, SNEGSKA (reference sequence). V lost 3 bases and J lost 5; bases outside the gene matches: 6. For the CDR3, the DNA is TGCAGTGCTAGTAACAGGGGGGCCCACAATGAGCAGTTCTTC. Translating gives CSASNRGAHNEQFF.

This clonotype was counted ten times or more. The rearrangement links TRBV24-1 to TRBJ2-1; no clear D gene. V shed 1 base and J shed 11 bases, with 11 bases lying between them. CDR1 KGHDR and CDR2 SFDVKD come from the germline V gene. CDR3 size: 13 residues. The CDR3 reads CATSDFNSHQQFF. The CDR3 nucleotides are TGTGCCACCAGTGATTTTAACTCGCATCAGCAGTTCTTC.

This clonotype was recorded many times. This chain connects TRBV5-1 to TRBJ1-6, with no clear D. Looked up from germline, CDR1 is SGHRS and CDR2 is YFSETQ. The CDR3 length is 16 residues. Trimming stripped 0 bases from V and 0 bases from J, with 7 bases between. The CDR3 loop reads CASSLGASSYNSPLHF. The CDR3 DNA sequence: TGCGCCAGCAGCTTGGGGGCGAGCTCCTATAATTCACCCCTCCACTTT.

This clonotype came up many times. V and J are TRBV7-8 and TRBJ1-5; the D gene is possibly TRBD1 (6 bases). Trimming took off 5 bases at V and 7 bases at J, with 18 bases between the two ends. CDR1 and CDR2 (germline): SGHVS, FQNEAQ. This CDR3 is built from 15 residues. The CDR3: CASSPVTGYGQPQHF. DNA of the CDR3: TGTGCCAGCAGCCCCGTAACAGGGTATGGACAGCCCCAGCATTTT.

This clonotype was detected ten times or more. V is TRBV7-2 and J is TRBJ1-2; D uncertain. Deletions cut 5 bases from V and 1 base from J, with 11 bases between. Germline CDR1 and CDR2: SGHTA and FQGNSA. The CDR3 contains 14 residues. CDR3: CASSPTQDNYGYTF. The CDR3 DNA is TGTGCCAGCAGCCCGACACAAGATAACTATGGCTACACCTTC.

The chain uses TRBV5-5 and TRBJ1-1; no firm D call. This CDR3 contains 14 residues. The V gene lost 4 bases and the J gene lost 3 bases, with 13 bases spanning the gap. The germline gives CDR1 SGHKS, CDR2 YYEKEE (reference sequence). The CDR3 reads CASSPPGLYTEAFF. The CDR3 nucleotides are TGTGCCAGCAGCCCCCCTGGCCTCTACACTGAAGCTTTCTTT.

In this sample, this clonotype turned up many times. V gene TRBV12-3 or TRBV12-4 combines with J gene TRBJ1-1; no firm D call. This CDR3 spans 14 amino acids. V shed 4 bases and J shed 3 bases, with 12 bases lying between them. In DNA form, the CDR3 reads TGTGCCAGCAGTTACGTCCCCGGGGACACTGAAGCTTTCTTT. Its protein is CASSYVPGDTEAFF.

V and J are TRBV11-2 and TRBJ1-1; D is possibly TRBD1 (5 bases). Germline loops: CDR1 SGHAT, CDR2 FQNNGV. This CDR3 has 18 amino acids. The V end was cut by 2 bases, the J end by 1 base, with 20 bases between. The DNA of the CDR3 is TGTGCCAGCAGCTTAATTCAATCCAGGGCGGTCTGGAACACTGAAGCTTTCTTT. It encodes CASSLIQSRAVWNTEAFF.

This clonotype was seen many times. The rearrangement joins TRBV7-9 to TRBJ2-2, with D perhaps matching TRBD1 (6 bases). The CDR3 length is 16 residues. V was pared by 8 bases and J by 0 bases, with 16 bases between. From germline, CDR1 is SEHNR and CDR2 FQNEAQ (reference sequence). CDR3 loop: CASPHSDSSNTGELFF. In DNA, the CDR3 is TGTGCCAGCCCCCATTCGGACAGCTCGAACACCGGGGAGCTGTTTTTT.

In its sample, this clonotype was seen many times. The chain has TRBV5-1 and TRBJ1-5; D not resolved. From germline, CDR1 is SGHRS and CDR2 YFSETQ. The CDR3 totals 14 residues. The V end lost 1 base, the J end lost 5 bases, and 10 bases lay between the germline ends. CDR3 amino acids: CASSLLQYDQPQHF. The CDR3 nucleotides are TGCGCCAGCAGCTTGTTACAGTATGATCAGCCCCAGCATTTT. Full variable domain (rest looked up from reference TRBV5-1 and TRBJ1-5): KAGVTQTPRYLIKTRGQQVTLSCSPISGHRSVSWYQQTPGQGLQFLFEYFSETQRNKGNFPGRFSGRQFSNSRSEMNVSTLELGDSALYLCASSLLQYDQPQHFGDGTRLSIL.

This clonotype was found many times. This chain links TRBV6-5 with TRBJ2-3; the D gene is possibly TRBD2 (5 bases). Trimming stripped 0 bases from V and 3 bases from J, with 7 bases between. The length of the CDR3 is 14 residues. From germline, CDR1 is MNHEY and CDR2 SVGAGI. The CDR3 reads CASSYSTGTDTQYF. The CDR3 region has the DNA TGTGCCAGCAGTTACTCGACGGGGACAGATACGCAGTATTTT.

This clonotype was counted many times. The chain carries TRBV20-1 and TRBJ2-5; TRBD2 matches at 15 bases. With 1 base clipped from V and 4 bases from J, the junction kept 10 bases outside the gene matches. The CDR3 totals 18 residues. Germline values: CDR1 DFQATT, CDR2 SNEGSKA (reference sequence). CDR3 in amino acids: CSARGSGTSGRMAETQYF. CDR3 DNA: TGCAGTGCTAGAGGGTCCGGGACTAGCGGGAGGATGGCAGAGACCCAGTACTTC.

This clonotype was detected a few times. The V and J genes are TRBV5-1 and TRBJ1-1; 8 bases match TRBD1. Germline V gives CDR1 SGHRS, CDR2 YFSETQ. Losses at the gene ends were 3 bases for V and 1 base for J; bases not matched to a gene: 5. CDR3 length: 15 residues. The CDR3 DNA reads as TGCGCCAGCAGCTGGGCCCAGGGGGCGAACACTGAAGCTTTCTTT. It encodes CASSWAQGANTEAFF.

The chain joins TRBV7-2 to TRBJ1-2, with D possibly matching TRBD1 (6 bases). V was clipped by 0 bases and J by 6 bases, with 17 bases between them. The CDR3 has 16 residues. In germline, CDR1 is SGHTA, CDR2 FQGNSA. The CDR3 protein is CASSLAGLGGADGYTF. As DNA, the CDR3 is TGTGCCAGCAGCTTAGCTGGTTTAGGGGGGGCGGATGGCTACACCTTC. Together with reference TRBV7-2 and TRBJ1-2, the CDR3 gives the full variable domain: GAGVSQSPSNKVTEKGKDVELRCDPISGHTALYWYRQSLGQGLEFLIYFQGNSAPDKSGLPSDRFSAERTGGSVSTLTIQRTQQEDSAVYLCASSLAGLGGADGYTFGSGTRLTVV.

This clonotype occurred many times. The gene calls are TRBV12-3 or TRBV12-4 and TRBJ2-3; D not certain. Trimming removed 4 bases from V and 4 bases from J, with 12 bases in between. This CDR3 is built from 14 residues. CDR3 DNA sequence: TGTGCCAGCAGTTACGAACAAGAGTCAGATACGCAGTATTTT. It yields the protein CASSYEQESDTQYF.

This clonotype was found many times. This chain uses TRBV5-1 with TRBJ2-1; D perhaps matches TRBD2 (5 bases). V was pared by 2 bases and J by 10 bases, with 16 bases between. CDR1 and CDR2 (germline): SGHRS, YFSETQ. The CDR3 runs to 14 residues. Here the CDR3 DNA reads TGCGCCAGCAGCTTTGAGGGTAGCGTTGGCGAGCAGTTCTTC. It is translated as CASSFEGSVGEQFF.

This clonotype was seen ten or more times. The chain couples TRBV18 to TRBJ2-7; D not resolved. Looked up from germline, CDR1 is KGHSH and CDR2 is LQKENI. V lost 3 bases, J lost 0 bases, and 9 bases lay in between. The CDR3 spans 14 residues. Here the CDR3 reads CASSPGPSSYEQYF. In DNA form, the CDR3 reads TGTGCCAGCTCACCCGGGCCGAGCTCCTACGAGCAGTACTTC.

At least ten counts were recorded for this clonotype. The chain has TRBV7-9 and TRBJ2-2; D not resolved. Germline CDR1 reads SEHNR; CDR2 reads FQNEAQ (reference sequence). Trimming left V 0 bases short and J 0 bases short, with 8 bases between. The CDR3 extends over 16 amino acids. CDR3 DNA: TGTGCCAGCAGCTTAGCGGGTACTACGAACACCGGGGAGCTGTTTTTT. Translating gives CASSLAGTTNTGELFF.

This chain joins TRBV19 and TRBJ1-6; 7 bases are shared with TRBD1. After removal of 11 bases from V and 8 bases from J, the junction contained 6 bases not matched to a gene. The CDR3 loop spans 12 amino acids. CDR1 and CDR2 (germline): LNHDA, SQIVND (reference sequence). This CDR3 is CAVRQGDSPLHF. The CDR3, as DNA: TGTGCCGTCAGGCAGGGGGATTCACCCCTCCACTTT.

This clonotype has at least ten counts. The chain couples TRBV29-1 to TRBJ2-6, with D possibly being TRBD1 or TRBD2 (5 bases each). V was trimmed by 5 bases and J by 0 bases, leaving 17 bases between them. Germline loops: CDR1 SQVTM, CDR2 ANQGSEA. The CDR3 is 17 residues long. The CDR3 region has the DNA TGCAGCGTTTATCCGGGACGCGGGTACTCTGGGGCCAACGTCCTGACTTTC. Translated: CSVYPGRGYSGANVLTF.

Ten or more counts support this clonotype. The rearrangement joins TRBV20-1 to TRBJ2-3; the match to TRBD2 covers 7 bases. The ends lost 5 bases at V and 0 bases at J; junction bases unmatched: 5. From germline, CDR1 is DFQATT and CDR2 SNEGSKA (reference sequence). This CDR3 region has 14 residues. Written as DNA, the CDR3 is TGCAGTGCTGGACTAGGCTCTAGCACAGATACGCAGTATTTT. Protein product: CSAGLGSSTDTQYF.

This clonotype came up many times. V usage is TRBV5-1 and J usage is TRBJ1-4; D is uncertain. Looked up from germline, CDR1 is SGHRS and CDR2 is YFSETQ. Between the trimmed V and J ends, which lost 4 bases and 0 bases, there was a span of 10 bases. The CDR3 runs 15 residues. The CDR3 bases are TGCGCCAGCAGCGTCGTCGGGGCAACTAATGAAAAACTGTTTTTT. Its translation: CASSVVGATNEKLFF.

CDR3 amino acids: CASSFSTGGNTEAFF. DNA for the CDR3: TGCGCCAGCAGCTTCAGTACAGGCGGGAACACTGAAGCTTTCTTT. The genes are TRBV5-1 and TRBJ1-1, with TRBD1 as a possible D gene (5 bases). CDR1 is SGHRS, CDR2 YFSETQ, per germline. CDR3 length: 15 amino acids. V was cut by 2 bases and J by 1 base, with 12 bases left in between. The variable domain in full, completed from reference TRBV5-1 and TRBJ1-1, reads KAGVTQTPRYLIKTRGQQVTLSCSPISGHRSVSWYQQTPGQGLQFLFEYFSETQRNKGNFPGRFSGRQFSNSRSEMNVSTLELGDSALYLCASSFSTGGNTEAFFGQGTRLTVV.

This clonotype was recorded many times. The rearrangement links TRBV2 to TRBJ2-3, with 8 bases matching TRBD1. The J segment lost 3 bases and the V segment lost 8 bases, leaving 4 bases of the junction unmatched. The CDR3 consists of 13 residues. Germline V lookup: CDR1 SNHLY, CDR2 FYNNEI. CDR3 DNA sequence: TGTGCCAGCGGACAGGGAAGGACAGATACGCAGTATTTT. Its translation is CASGQGRTDTQYF. Drawing the rest from reference TRBV2 and TRBJ2-3, the complete variable domain is EPEVTQTPSHQVTQMGQEVILRCVPISNHLYFYWYRQILGQKVEFLVSFYNNEISEKSEIFDDQFSVERPDGSNFTLKIRSTKLEDSAMYFCASGQGRTDTQYFGPGTRLTVL.

This clonotype has ten or more counts. The V and J genes are TRBV7-2 and TRBJ1-2, with D maybe TRBD1 (5 bases). The germline V gene encodes CDR1 SGHTA and CDR2 FQGNSA. Deletions cut 7 bases from V and 7 bases from J, with 16 bases between. This CDR3 has 13 amino acids. CDR3 nucleotide sequence: TGTGCCAGCACCCCAAGGGGAAGGGGTGGCTACACCTTC. It encodes CASTPRGRGGYTF.

This clonotype was seen at least ten times. The rearrangement links TRBV16 to TRBJ2-4; no firm D call. The CDR3 extends over 15 amino acids. Germline CDR1 is KGHSY and CDR2 is FQNENV. The V end was cut by 3 bases, the J end by 0 bases, with 9 bases between. CDR3 sequence reads: CASSQRTLAKNIQYF. CDR3 sequence (DNA): TGTGCCAGCAGCCAGAGAACCCTAGCCAAAAACATTCAGTACTTC.

In its sample, this clonotype was seen many times. The rearrangement joins TRBV5-1 to TRBJ2-3; TRBD2 is a possible D gene (7 bases). V was pared by 4 bases and J by 4 bases, with 25 bases between. Germline assignment: CDR1 SGHRS and CDR2 YFSETQ. The CDR3 length is 18 residues. The CDR3 nucleotides read TGCGCCAGCAGCCACGACCCGAAGGGGGGGCTAATCTCAGATACGCAGTATTTT. Translated: CASSHDPKGGLISDTQYF.